Listed below are T cell receptor beta chains from one sample, sequenced in a study of OX40 agonist ivuxolimab in advanced cancers. The method was immunoSEQ multiplex PCR; TCRdb's version includes in-frame clones alone and lacks a portion of them. The sample lists about 100,000 clones; 91% were seen once. The sequencing here drew on CD4+ or CD8+ T cells sorted from blood, taken in a trial of the OX40 agonist ivuxolimab. The receptor source for this set is an adult with an advanced solid tumor such as melanoma, head and neck, liver or kidney cancer. The conserved cysteine and the conserved F or W are not part of the CDR3 here. D genes are given only for firm matches. Some rows mark clone size as missing; the rest say once, few, many or name a class of expanded clone.

d_gene: TRBD1
len: 13
abundance: NA
v_gene: TRBV23-1
j_gene: TRBJ2-1
CDR3aa: ASSLTGTGGDEQF

d_gene: TRBD1
len: 13
abundance: NA
v_gene: TRBV28
j_gene: TRBJ2-7
CDR3aa: ASSPPPGGTYEQY

d_gene: NA
len: 14
abundance: NA
v_gene: TRBV5-1
j_gene: TRBJ2-2
CDR3aa: ASSSVASPNTGELF

d_gene: TRBD1
len: 13
abundance: NA
v_gene: TRBV19
j_gene: TRBJ2-7
CDR3aa: ASSIGQGGRYEQY

d_gene: NA
len: 15
abundance: few
v_gene: TRBV28
j_gene: TRBJ1-2
CDR3aa: ASSSASSAGPRDGYT

d_gene: NA
len: 11
abundance: NA
v_gene: TRBV27
j_gene: TRBJ2-1
CDR3aa: ASQILGHDEQF

d_gene: NA
len: 11
abundance: NA
v_gene: TRBV10-3
j_gene: TRBJ2-5
CDR3aa: AIGQGGQETQY

d_gene: TRBD1
len: 14
abundance: once
v_gene: TRBV28
j_gene: TRBJ2-3
CDR3aa: ASSLCGDRSTDTQY

d_gene: NA
len: 13
abundance: NA
v_gene: TRBV15
j_gene: TRBJ2-5
CDR3aa: ATSARDGGRETQY

d_gene: NA
len: 13
abundance: NA
v_gene: TRBV4-2
j_gene: TRBJ2-5
CDR3aa: ASSQEWQPQETQY

d_gene: NA
len: 12
abundance: NA
v_gene: TRBV28
j_gene: TRBJ2-4
CDR3aa: ASSLQDNVNIQY

d_gene: NA
len: 16
abundance: NA
v_gene: TRBV5-1
j_gene: TRBJ2-6
CDR3aa: ASSMGWATISGANVLT

d_gene: NA
len: 13
abundance: NA
v_gene: TRBV7-9
j_gene: TRBJ1-3
CDR3aa: ASTVRVLSGNTIY

d_gene: NA
len: 11
abundance: NA
v_gene: TRBV6-5
j_gene: TRBJ1-1
CDR3aa: ASSRTMNTEAF

d_gene: TRBD2
len: 12
abundance: once
v_gene: TRBV9
j_gene: TRBJ2-5
CDR3aa: ASSSLAGVRTQY

d_gene: NA
len: 12
abundance: NA
v_gene: TRBV6-5
j_gene: TRBJ2-2
CDR3aa: ASSYSRNTGELF

d_gene: TRBD1
len: 14
abundance: NA
v_gene: TRBV15
j_gene: TRBJ2-5
CDR3aa: ATSALPGQGSGEQY

d_gene: NA
len: 9
abundance: NA
v_gene: TRBV9
j_gene: TRBJ1-1
CDR3aa: ASSPLTEAF

d_gene: NA
len: 11
abundance: NA
v_gene: TRBV14
j_gene: TRBJ1-2
CDR3aa: ASSQGQLYGYT

d_gene: TRBD2
len: 13
abundance: NA
v_gene: TRBV7-9
j_gene: TRBJ2-7
CDR3aa: ASSIGLASPYEQY

d_gene: NA
len: 11
abundance: NA
v_gene: TRBV6-5
j_gene: TRBJ1-1
CDR3aa: ASSYEQYAEAF

d_gene: NA
len: 14
abundance: NA
v_gene: TRBV4-1
j_gene: TRBJ1-5
CDR3aa: ASSQDGLGGNQPQH

d_gene: NA
len: 11
abundance: NA
v_gene: TRBV9
j_gene: TRBJ2-1
CDR3aa: ASSVQSYNEQF

d_gene: TRBD1
len: 11
abundance: NA
v_gene: TRBV9
j_gene: TRBJ2-5
CDR3aa: ASSEGQGETQY

d_gene: NA
len: 13
abundance: NA
v_gene: TRBV18
j_gene: TRBJ1-1
CDR3aa: ASSPREALGTEAF

d_gene: NA
len: 10
abundance: NA
v_gene: TRBV7-9
j_gene: TRBJ1-4
CDR3aa: ASSGTGEKLF

d_gene: NA
len: 11
abundance: NA
v_gene: TRBV7-3
j_gene: TRBJ1-1
CDR3aa: ATSMGPDTEAF

d_gene: NA
len: 10
abundance: NA
v_gene: TRBV18
j_gene: TRBJ2-1
CDR3aa: ASSTEANEQF

d_gene: NA
len: 12
abundance: NA
v_gene: TRBV19
j_gene: TRBJ2-7
CDR3aa: ASAHGELGYEQY

d_gene: TRBD1
len: 13
abundance: NA
v_gene: TRBV5-1
j_gene: TRBJ2-7
CDR3aa: ASSLDGTGAYEQY

d_gene: TRBD2
len: 13
abundance: NA
v_gene: TRBV7-9
j_gene: TRBJ2-2
CDR3aa: ASRFTSENTGELF

d_gene: TRBD1
len: 11
abundance: NA
v_gene: TRBV5-4
j_gene: TRBJ1-2
CDR3aa: ASSVQGDYGYT

d_gene: NA
len: 11
abundance: NA
v_gene: TRBV28
j_gene: TRBJ1-4
CDR3aa: ASSQNSGGPLF

d_gene: NA
len: 13
abundance: NA
v_gene: TRBV7-2
j_gene: TRBJ1-1
CDR3aa: ASSVIGGGGTEAF

d_gene: NA
len: 11
abundance: NA
v_gene: TRBV29-1
j_gene: TRBJ2-1
CDR3aa: SVNSPPRNEQF

d_gene: NA
len: 13
abundance: NA
v_gene: TRBV19
j_gene: TRBJ2-7
CDR3aa: ASTRDGSMSYEQY

d_gene: NA
len: 11
abundance: NA
v_gene: TRBV10-2
j_gene: TRBJ2-3
CDR3aa: ASRMGSTDTQY

d_gene: NA
len: 13
abundance: NA
v_gene: TRBV6-6
j_gene: TRBJ2-7
CDR3aa: ASSPIGTSAYEQY

d_gene: TRBD1
len: 14
abundance: NA
v_gene: TRBV19
j_gene: TRBJ2-7
CDR3aa: ASSMERTGLTYEQY

d_gene: NA
len: 10
abundance: NA
v_gene: TRBV2
j_gene: TRBJ1-5
CDR3aa: ASGPSNQPQH

d_gene: NA
len: 13
abundance: NA
v_gene: TRBV28
j_gene: TRBJ2-7
CDR3aa: ASSLGTGPTYEQY

d_gene: TRBD1
len: 15
abundance: NA
v_gene: TRBV2
j_gene: TRBJ2-2
CDR3aa: ASSEGWQGANTGELF

d_gene: NA
len: 10
abundance: NA
v_gene: TRBV28
j_gene: TRBJ1-2
CDR3aa: ASSKSVAGYA

d_gene: NA
len: 10
abundance: NA
v_gene: TRBV28
j_gene: TRBJ2-1
CDR3aa: ASSPGRYEQF

d_gene: NA
len: 17
abundance: NA
v_gene: TRBV19
j_gene: TRBJ2-7
CDR3aa: ASSKRLLDRFRARGEQY

d_gene: NA
len: 14
abundance: NA
v_gene: TRBV7-2
j_gene: TRBJ1-3
CDR3aa: ASSPPGGGAGNTIY

d_gene: NA
len: 11
abundance: NA
v_gene: TRBV28
j_gene: TRBJ2-1
CDR3aa: ASSLSGVNEQF